This TCR beta chain was found in a study of CD8 T cells in Susac syndrome (dated by TCRdb to 2018 to 2020). With regard to the full study: Repertoire sequencing was used to test whether CD8+ T cell activation and differentiation in Susac syndrome was antigen driven. CD8+ T cell repertoire clonality was compared between about a dozen healthy donors, approximately 14 Susac syndrome patients and about 15 multiple sclerosis patients. What the study reported, not specific to this receptor: The number of individuals in the TCR sequencing and HLA analysis was recognized as being relatively small.

RNA was extracted with the RNeasy kit and roughly 0.45 to 1 ug was reverse transcribed using random hexamers. The immunoSEQ multiplex PCR assay, which covers 54 Vbeta and 13 Jbeta segments, was used to amplify TCR beta CDR3 regions. To correct PCR amplification bias, a synthetic template baseline was used for both primer optimization and computational correction. The study's own analysis went as follows. Reads were annotated to V, D and J genes according to IMGT and were analyzed with immunoSEQ Analyzer, with only productive sequences retained. To calculate clonality, Shannon entropy was normalized by log2 of the number of productive unique sequences and then subtracted from one. For each patient and control, public and private clones were evaluated among the 100 most prevalent clones. Clones were defined as Susac-specific if absent from the healthy and MS cohorts, from 1052 published viral clones and from other ImmuneACCESS disease sequences. The public reads were run again by TCRdb, first through fastp at Q25 and then through MiXCR, and only productive beta chains were kept. Each record represents a unique CDR3 protein, reported with the most common genes and DNA among its rows. The V and J calls were determined by TCRdb, not by the authors. The table for this sample lists a few hundred thousand distinct CDR3 sequences; almost 85% of them were counted only once. The ten largest account for around 0.2% of the sample.

High-throughput TCR beta sequencing profiled peripheral blood CD8+ and CD4+ T cells from healthy donors, Susac syndrome patients and multiple sclerosis patients. Treatment-naive patients with stable or active relapsing-remitting disease fulfilling revised McDonald criteria were used as multiple sclerosis controls. CD8+ TEMRA cells were enriched by FACS, while bulk CD8+ and CD4+ T cells were purified by magnetic negative isolation. Blood was collected in EDTA tubes and processed within 24 hours, with PBMCs isolated through density gradient centrifugation. PBMCs intended for TCR sequencing were cryopreserved in liquid nitrogen and thawed later in a water bath at 37 degrees C. A purity of at least 90% was achieved for sorted or isolated CD4+, CD8+ and CD8+ TEMRA cells. The CDR3 has 16 amino acids, counting the end cysteine and phenylalanine. The retained sequence is limited to the CDR3, 48 bases, with the frame set at the first base. At the junction V is shortened by 5 bases and J by 3 bases; bases outside the gene matches: 9. Per the germline V gene, KGHDR is the CDR1 and SFDVKD is the CDR2.

Note on this clonotype: Its specific antigen is unknown. No qualities accompany the bases; no much larger clone lies one base away.

The sequenced sample consisted of CD8+ T cells from PBMCs. The clonotype originates from a human donor with multiple sclerosis. This sequence uses TRBV24-1 and TRBJ2-1; 7 bases in between match TRBD1. The CDR3 corresponds to CATSVSQGILYNEQFF. The DNA sequence follows: TGTGCCACCAGTGTCTCACAGGGGATACTCTACAATGAGCAGTTCTTC.